The T cell receptor (beta chain) described here comes from a study of cytomegalovirus exposure and HLA in healthy donors. In regard to this clone: What it binds is unknown.

Points from the study as a whole: Reportedly, TCR beta sequences accurately predicted HLA-A and HLA-B alleles in most subjects.

A multiplex PCR was run with 60 Vbeta primers and 13 Jbeta primers. Some clones are missing from TCRdb's copy, which holds only in-frame ones; the method was immunoSEQ multiplex PCR. The sample holds roughly 180,000 clones, nearly 80% seen once. The V gene lost 1 base and the J gene lost 0 bases, with 12 bases spanning the gap. This CDR3 has 17 amino acids. Germline V lookup: CDR1 MNHEY, CDR2 SMNVEV (reference sequence). Specimen: PBMCs. The gene calls are TRBV27 and TRBJ2-2; a possible D gene is TRBD1 (5 bases). The receptor was derived from a female donor in good health and CMV-seronegative. DNA of the CDR3: TGTGCCAGCAGTTTATTAGGCAGGGCCGCGAACACCGGGGAGCTGTTTTTT. Residues: CASSLLGRAANTGELFF.